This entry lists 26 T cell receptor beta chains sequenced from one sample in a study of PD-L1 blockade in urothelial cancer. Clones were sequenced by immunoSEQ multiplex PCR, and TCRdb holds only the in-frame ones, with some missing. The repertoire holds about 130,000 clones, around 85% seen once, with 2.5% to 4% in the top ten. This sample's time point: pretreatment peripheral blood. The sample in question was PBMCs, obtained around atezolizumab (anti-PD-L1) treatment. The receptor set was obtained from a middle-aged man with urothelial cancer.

The CDR3 spells CASSFLAGVADTQYF. The CDR3 nucleotides are TGTGCCAGCAGCTTCCTAGCGGGAGTAGCAGATACGCAGTATTTT. V usage is TRBV11-1 and J usage is TRBJ2-3; 10 bases fit TRBD2. The CDR3 consists of 15 residues. The V and J ends lost 3 bases and 4 bases, in that order; junction bases with no gene match: 4. Germline V gene data show CDR1 as SGHAT and CDR2 as FQDESV (reference sequence).

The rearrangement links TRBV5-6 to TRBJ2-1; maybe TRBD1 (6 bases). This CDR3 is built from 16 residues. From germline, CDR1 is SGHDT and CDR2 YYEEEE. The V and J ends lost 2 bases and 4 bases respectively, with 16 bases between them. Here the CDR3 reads CASSFRGQGSYNEQFF. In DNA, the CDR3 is TGTGCCAGCAGCTTCAGAGGCCAGGGGTCATACAATGAGCAGTTCTTC. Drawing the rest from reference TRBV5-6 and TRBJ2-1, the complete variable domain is DAGVTQSPTHLIKTRGQQVTLRCSPKSGHDTVSWYQQALGQGPQFIFQYYEEEERQRGNFPDRFSGHQFPNYSSELNVNALLLGDSALYLCASSFRGQGSYNEQFFGPGTRLTVL.

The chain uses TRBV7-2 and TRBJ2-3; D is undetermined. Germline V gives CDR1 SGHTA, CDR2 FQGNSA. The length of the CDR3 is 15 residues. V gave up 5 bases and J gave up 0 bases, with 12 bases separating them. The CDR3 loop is CASSPTHLSTDTQYF. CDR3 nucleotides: TGTGCCAGCAGCCCTACGCACTTGAGCACAGATACGCAGTATTTT.

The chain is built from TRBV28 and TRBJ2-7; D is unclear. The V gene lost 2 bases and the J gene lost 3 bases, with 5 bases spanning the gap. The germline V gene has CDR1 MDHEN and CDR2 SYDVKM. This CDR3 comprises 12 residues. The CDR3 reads CASSLQDYEQYF. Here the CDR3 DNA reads TGTGCCAGCAGTTTACAGGACTACGAGCAGTACTTC.

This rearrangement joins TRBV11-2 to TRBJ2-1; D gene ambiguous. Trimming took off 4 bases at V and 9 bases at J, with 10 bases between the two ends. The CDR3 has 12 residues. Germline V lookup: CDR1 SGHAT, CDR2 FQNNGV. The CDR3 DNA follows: TGTGCCAGCAGCTCCCAACTGTTTGAGCAGTTCTTC. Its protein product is CASSSQLFEQFF. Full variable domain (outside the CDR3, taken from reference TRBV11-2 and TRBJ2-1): EAGVAQSPRYKIIEKRQSVAFWCNPISGHATLYWYQQILGQGPKLLIQFQNNGVVDDSQLPKDRFSAERLKGVDSTLKIQPAKLEDSAVYLCASSSQLFEQFFGPGTRLTVL.

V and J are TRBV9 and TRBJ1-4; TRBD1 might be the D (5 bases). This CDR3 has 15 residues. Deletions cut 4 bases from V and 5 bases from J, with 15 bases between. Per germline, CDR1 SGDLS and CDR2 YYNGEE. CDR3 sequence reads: CASSLGGLTNEKLFF. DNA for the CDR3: TGTGCCAGCAGCTTGGGGGGGTTAACGAATGAAAAACTGTTTTTT.

CDR3 protein: CASSFAKSSGGYEFEQYF. The DNA for the CDR3 is TGTGCCAGCAGCTTTGCGAAGTCTTCCGGCGGGTATGAGTTCGAGCAGTACTTC. The genes are TRBV11-2 and TRBJ2-7; maybe TRBD2 (5 bases). Looked up from germline, CDR1 is SGHAT and CDR2 is FQNNGV. This CDR3 spans 18 amino acids. Trimming took 3 bases from V and 6 from J, leaving 27 bases between them. Drawing the rest from reference TRBV11-2 and TRBJ2-7, the complete variable domain is EAGVAQSPRYKIIEKRQSVAFWCNPISGHATLYWYQQILGQGPKLLIQFQNNGVVDDSQLPKDRFSAERLKGVDSTLKIQPAKLEDSAVYLCASSFAKSSGGYEFEQYFGPGTRLTVT.

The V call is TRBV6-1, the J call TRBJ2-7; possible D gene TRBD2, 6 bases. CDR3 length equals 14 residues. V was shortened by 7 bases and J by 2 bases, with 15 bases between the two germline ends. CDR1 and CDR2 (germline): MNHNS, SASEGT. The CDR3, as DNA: TGTGCCAGCACCCTCTGGGGGGAGACCTACGAGCAGTACTTC. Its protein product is CASTLWGETYEQYF.

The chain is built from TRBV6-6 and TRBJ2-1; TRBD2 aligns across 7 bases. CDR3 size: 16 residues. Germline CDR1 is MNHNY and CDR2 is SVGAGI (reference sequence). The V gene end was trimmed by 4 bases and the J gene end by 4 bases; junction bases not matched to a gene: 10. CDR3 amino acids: CASSSRASGGYNEQFF. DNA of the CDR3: TGTGCCAGCAGTTCCCGGGCTAGCGGAGGATACAATGAGCAGTTCTTC.

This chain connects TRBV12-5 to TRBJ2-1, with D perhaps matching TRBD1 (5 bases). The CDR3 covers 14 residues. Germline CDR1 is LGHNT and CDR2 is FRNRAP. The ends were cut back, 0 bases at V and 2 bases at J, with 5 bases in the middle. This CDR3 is CASGLVGAYNEQFF. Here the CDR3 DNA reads TGTGCTAGTGGTTTGGTAGGGGCCTACAATGAGCAGTTCTTC.

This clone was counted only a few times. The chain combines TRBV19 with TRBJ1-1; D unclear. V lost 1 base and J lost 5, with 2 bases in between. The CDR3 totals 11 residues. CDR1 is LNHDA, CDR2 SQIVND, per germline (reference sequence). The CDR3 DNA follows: TGTGCCAGTAGTATAGCGACTGAAGCTTTCTTT. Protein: CASSIATEAFF.

The CDR3 region has the DNA TGTGCCAGCAGCCCACCGGGACAGGGAGGCCAGCCCCAGCATTTT. This codes for CASSPPGQGGQPQHF. This chain joins TRBV7-9 and TRBJ1-5; 9 positions match TRBD1. The length of the CDR3 is 15 residues. Germline lookup yields CDR1 SEHNR and CDR2 FQNEAQ (reference sequence). V gave up 5 bases and J gave up 7 bases; unmatched junction bases: 9.

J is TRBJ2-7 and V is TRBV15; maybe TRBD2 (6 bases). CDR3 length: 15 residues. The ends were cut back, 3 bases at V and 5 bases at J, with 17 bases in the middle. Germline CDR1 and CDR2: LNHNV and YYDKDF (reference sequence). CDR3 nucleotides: TGTGCCACCAGCAGGGATCCCCAGGGACTCGACGAGCAGTACTTC. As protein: CATSRDPQGLDEQYF.

Here the CDR3 reads CASSGTEATEAFF. In nucleotides, the CDR3 is TGTGCCAGCAGCGGGACAGAAGCCACTGAAGCTTTCTTT. The chain has TRBV7-9 and TRBJ1-1, with 7 bases matching TRBD1. Unmatched junction bases numbered 4, after V lost 5 bases and J lost 4 bases. Germline V gene data show CDR1 as SEHNR and CDR2 as FQNEAQ (reference sequence). This CDR3 region has 13 residues. Based on the CDR3 plus reference TRBV7-9 and TRBJ1-1, the full variable domain is DTGVSQNPRHKITKRGQNVTFRCDPISEHNRLYWYRQTLGQGPEFLTYFQNEAQLEKSRLLSDRFSAERPKGSFSTLEIQRTEQGDSAMYLCASSGTEATEAFFGQGTRLTVV.

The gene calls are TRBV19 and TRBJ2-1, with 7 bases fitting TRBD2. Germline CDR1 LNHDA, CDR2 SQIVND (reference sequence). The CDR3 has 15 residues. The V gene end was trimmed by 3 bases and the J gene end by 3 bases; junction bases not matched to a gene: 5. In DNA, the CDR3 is TGTGCCAGTAGTATTTGGATAGCGGGCTACAATGAGCAGTTCTTC. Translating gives CASSIWIAGYNEQFF.

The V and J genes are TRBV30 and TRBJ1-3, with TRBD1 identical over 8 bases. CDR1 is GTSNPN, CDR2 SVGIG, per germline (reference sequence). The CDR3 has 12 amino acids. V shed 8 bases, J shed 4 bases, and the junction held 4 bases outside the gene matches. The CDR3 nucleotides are TGTGCCAGTACAGGGGGAGGAAACACCATATATTTT. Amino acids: CASTGGGNTIYF. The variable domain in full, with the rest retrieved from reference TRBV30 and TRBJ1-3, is SQTIHQWPATLVQPVGSPLSLECTVEGTSNPNLYWYRQAAGRGLQLLFYSVGIGQISSEVPQNLSASRPQDRQFILSSKKLLLSDSGFYLCASTGGGNTIYFGEGSWLTVV.

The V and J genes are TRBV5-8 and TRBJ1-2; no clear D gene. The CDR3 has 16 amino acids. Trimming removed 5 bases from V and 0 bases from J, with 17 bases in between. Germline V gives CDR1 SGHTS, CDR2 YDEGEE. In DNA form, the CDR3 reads TGTGCCAGCAGTTTCGCGGGGAGCCTAGCTAACTATGGCTACACCTTC. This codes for CASSFAGSLANYGYTF.

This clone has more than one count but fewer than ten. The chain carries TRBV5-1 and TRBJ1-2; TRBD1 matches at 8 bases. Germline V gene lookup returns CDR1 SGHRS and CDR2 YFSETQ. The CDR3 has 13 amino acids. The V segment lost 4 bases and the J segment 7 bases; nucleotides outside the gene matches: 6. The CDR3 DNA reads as TGCGCCAGCAGCGACGGACAGGGAGTTGGCTACACCTTC. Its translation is CASSDGQGVGYTF.

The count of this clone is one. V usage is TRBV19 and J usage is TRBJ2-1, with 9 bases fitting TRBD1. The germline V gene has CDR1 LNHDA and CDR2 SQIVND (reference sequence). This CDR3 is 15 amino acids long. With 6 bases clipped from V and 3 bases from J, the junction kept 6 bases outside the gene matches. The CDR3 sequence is CASSAGQGIYNEQFF. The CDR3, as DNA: TGTGCCAGTAGCGCGGGACAGGGTATCTACAATGAGCAGTTCTTC.

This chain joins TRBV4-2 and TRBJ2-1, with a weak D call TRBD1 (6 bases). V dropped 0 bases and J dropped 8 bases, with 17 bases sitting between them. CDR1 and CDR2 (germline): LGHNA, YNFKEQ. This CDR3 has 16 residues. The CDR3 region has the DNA TGTGCCAGCAGCCAAGAACGTCTAGTATGGGGGCATGAGCAGTTCTTC. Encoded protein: CASSQERLVWGHEQFF.

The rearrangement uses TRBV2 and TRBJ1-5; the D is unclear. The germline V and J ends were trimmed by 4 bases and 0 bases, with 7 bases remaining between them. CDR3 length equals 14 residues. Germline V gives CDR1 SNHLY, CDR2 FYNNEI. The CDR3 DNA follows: TGTGCCAGCAGTGTGAGGTATAGCAATCAGCCCCAGCATTTT. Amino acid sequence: CASSVRYSNQPQHF.

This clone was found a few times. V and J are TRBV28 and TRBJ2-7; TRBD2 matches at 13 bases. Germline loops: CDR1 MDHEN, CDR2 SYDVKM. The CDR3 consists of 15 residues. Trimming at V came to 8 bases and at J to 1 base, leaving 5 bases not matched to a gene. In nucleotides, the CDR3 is TGTGCCAGCCTCGGACTAGCGGGAGATTCCTACGAGCAGTACTTC. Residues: CASLGLAGDSYEQYF. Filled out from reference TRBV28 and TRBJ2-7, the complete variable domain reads DVKVTQSSRYLVKRTGEKVFLECVQDMDHENMFWYRQDPGLGLRLIYFSYDVKMKEKGDIPEGYSVSREKKERFSLILESASTNQTSMYLCASLGLAGDSYEQYFGPGTRLTVT.

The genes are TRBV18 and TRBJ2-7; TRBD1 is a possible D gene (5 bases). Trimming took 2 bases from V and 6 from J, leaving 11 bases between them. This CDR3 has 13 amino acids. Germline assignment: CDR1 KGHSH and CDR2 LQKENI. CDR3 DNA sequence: TGTGCCAGCTCACCAGACAGCCTAAGCGAGCAGTACTTC. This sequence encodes CASSPDSLSEQYF. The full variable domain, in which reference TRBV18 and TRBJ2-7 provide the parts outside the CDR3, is NAGVMQNPRHLVRRRGQEARLRCSPMKGHSHVYWYRQLPEEGLKFMVYLQKENIIDESGMPKERFSAEFPKEGPSILRIQQVVRGDSAAYFCASSPDSLSEQYFGPGTRLTVT.

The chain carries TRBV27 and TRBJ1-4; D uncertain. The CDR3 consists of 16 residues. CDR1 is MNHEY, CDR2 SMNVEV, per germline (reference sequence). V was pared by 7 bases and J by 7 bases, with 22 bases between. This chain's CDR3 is CASNPTGRAWGEKLFF. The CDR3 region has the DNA TGTGCCAGCAATCCCACCGGGCGGGCCTGGGGTGAAAAACTGTTTTTT.

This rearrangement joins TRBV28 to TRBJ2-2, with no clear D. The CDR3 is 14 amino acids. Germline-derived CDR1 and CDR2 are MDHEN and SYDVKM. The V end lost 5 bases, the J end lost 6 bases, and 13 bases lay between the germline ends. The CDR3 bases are TGTGCCAGCAGTCTCTCTTTCGGTGCCGGGGAGCTGTTTTTT. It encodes CASSLSFGAGELFF.

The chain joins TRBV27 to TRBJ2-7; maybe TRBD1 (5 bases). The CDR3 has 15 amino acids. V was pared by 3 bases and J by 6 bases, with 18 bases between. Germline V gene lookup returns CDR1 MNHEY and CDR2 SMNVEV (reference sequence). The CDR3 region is CASSLWGRGVGEQYF. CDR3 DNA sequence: TGTGCCAGCAGTTTGTGGGGCCGAGGAGTAGGCGAGCAGTACTTC.